This passage covers 9 T cell receptor beta chains from one sample sequenced in a study of cytomegalovirus exposure and HLA in healthy donors. The PCR made use of 60 Vbeta and 13 Jbeta primers. The method was immunoSEQ multiplex PCR; TCRdb's version includes in-frame clones alone and lacks a portion of them. The sample records about 86,000 clones, more than 70% being singletons. Sequencing was performed on PBMCs. The source of these receptors is a male donor in good health and CMV-seropositive.

This clone qualifies as medium-sized. The chain links TRBV7-8 to TRBJ1-1; 7 positions agree with TRBD1. The V gene's germline CDR1 is SGHVS and CDR2 FQNEAQ. The trim removed 5 bases at V and 9 bases at J, leaving 15 bases unmatched. The CDR3 has 15 amino acids. The CDR3 DNA sequence: TGTGCCAGCAGCCGACGGGACAGTTCCTCGTCCCAAGCTTTCTTT. It is translated as CASSRRDSSSSQAFF.

The genes are TRBV4-2 and TRBJ2-7, with D possibly being TRBD2 (6 bases). Germline CDR1 LGHNA, CDR2 YNFKEQ. The V gene lost 8 bases and the J gene lost 6 bases, with 17 bases spanning the gap. The CDR3 is made up of 13 amino acids. The CDR3 here is CASGGTQRGEQYF. The CDR3 nucleotides read TGTGCCAGCGGCGGGACTCAGCGAGGCGAGCAGTACTTC.

The chain carries TRBV30 and TRBJ2-7; tentatively, D is TRBD1 (6 bases). CDR1 GTSNPN and CDR2 SVGIG come from the germline V gene (reference sequence). V was shortened by 3 bases and J by 6 bases, with 12 bases between the two germline ends. This CDR3 has 12 residues. This CDR3 is CAWSRDMLEQYF. DNA for the CDR3: TGTGCCTGGAGCCGGGACATGCTCGAGCAGTACTTC. The full variable domain, rest sourced from reference TRBV30 and TRBJ2-7, is SQTIHQWPATLVQPVGSPLSLECTVEGTSNPNLYWYRQAAGRGLQLLFYSVGIGQISSEVPQNLSASRPQDRQFILSSKKLLLSDSGFYLCAWSRDMLEQYFGPGTRLTVT.

Comments on this clone: Since no conserved phenylalanine or tryptophan closes the CDR3, a read error is the likely cause. The chain has TRBV30 and TRBJ1-2, with a tentative D call TRBD1 (5 bases). In germline, CDR1 is GTSNPN, CDR2 SVGIG (reference sequence). V lost 0 bases and J 4 bases, leaving 9 bases between the germline ends. The CDR3 length is 13 residues. CDR3 DNA sequence: TGTGCCTGGAGTGTGGGACTGGGCTATGGCTACACCCTC. Protein: CAWSVGLGYGYTL.

Concerning this clone itself: This same CDR3 is encoded by further DNA sequences in the sample. The chain couples TRBV7-9 to TRBJ2-1, with D unclear. V lost 5 bases and J lost 4, with 9 bases in between. This CDR3 is built from 13 residues. Germline V gene data show CDR1 as SEHNR and CDR2 as FQNEAQ (reference sequence). CDR3 loop: CASSPLGYNEQFF. In DNA form, the CDR3 reads TGTGCCAGCAGCCCCCTCGGGTACAATGAGCAGTTCTTC. The whole variable domain, remainder taken from reference TRBV7-9 and TRBJ2-1, is DTGVSQNPRHKITKRGQNVTFRCDPISEHNRLYWYRQTLGQGPEFLTYFQNEAQLEKSRLLSDRFSAERPKGSFSTLEIQRTEQGDSAMYLCASSPLGYNEQFFGPGTRLTVL.

Of note for this clone: An end of the junction does not agree with germline; a read error may underlie this. V is TRBV5-1 and J is TRBJ1-2; weak D call: TRBD1 (6 bases). This CDR3 has 17 amino acids. Germline-derived CDR1 and CDR2 are SGHRS and YFSETQ. In nucleotides, the CDR3 is TGCGTCAGCAGCTTGGGCGGCCCGCGGACAGCAATCTATGGCTACACCTTC. This translates into CVSSLGGPRTAIYGYTF.

The rearrangement joins TRBV7-9 to TRBJ2-7; TRBD2 matches at 14 bases. Germline V gene sequence: CDR1 SEHNR, CDR2 FQNEAQ (reference sequence). After removal of 4 bases from V and 6 bases from J, the junction contained 8 bases not matched to a gene. The CDR3 contains 16 residues. The CDR3 DNA sequence: TGTGCCAGCAGCTCTAGGAGGACTAGCGGGGGGTTCGAGCAGTACTTC. The encoded protein is CASSSRRTSGGFEQYF.

The chain couples TRBV5-1 to TRBJ2-3; 8 bases line up with TRBD2. The CDR3 is 16 amino acids. V was clipped by 7 bases and J by 2 bases; unmatched bases: 12. Germline values: CDR1 SGHRS, CDR2 YFSETQ. The CDR3 DNA follows: TGCGCCAGCTCACTCGCTACTAGCGGAACCACAGATACGCAGTATTTT. Translating gives CASSLATSGTTDTQYF.

This chain links TRBV9 with TRBJ2-7, with TRBD1 identical over 7 bases. Germline trimming cut 0 bases from V and 1 base from J; bases unmatched to any gene: 7. CDR3 length: 16 residues. The germline CDR1 and CDR2 sequences are SGDLS and YYNGEE. The CDR3 is CASSVGDRDRSYEQYF. The CDR3 DNA reads TGTGCCAGCAGCGTAGGGGACCGGGACAGATCCTACGAGCAGTACTTC.